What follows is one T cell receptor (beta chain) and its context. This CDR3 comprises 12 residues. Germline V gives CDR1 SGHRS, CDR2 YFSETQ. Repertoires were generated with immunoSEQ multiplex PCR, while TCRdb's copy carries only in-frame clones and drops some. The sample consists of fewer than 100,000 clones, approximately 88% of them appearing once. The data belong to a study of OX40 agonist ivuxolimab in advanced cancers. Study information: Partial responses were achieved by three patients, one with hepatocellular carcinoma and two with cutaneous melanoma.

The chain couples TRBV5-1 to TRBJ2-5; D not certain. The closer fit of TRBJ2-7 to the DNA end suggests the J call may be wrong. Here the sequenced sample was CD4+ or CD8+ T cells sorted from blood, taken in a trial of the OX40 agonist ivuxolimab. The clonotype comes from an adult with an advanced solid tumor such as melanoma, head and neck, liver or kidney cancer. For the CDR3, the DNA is TGCGCCAGCAGCGGCTTGTACTACGAGCAGTACTTC. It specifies CASSGLYYEQYF.